The next 11 T cell receptor beta chains were all read from a single sample in a study of blood T cells in healthy people across ages (dated by TCRdb to the mid-2010s). The library came from 5' RACE. The run used an Illumina HiSeq 2500. The second PCR ran for roughly 7 to 12 cycles and used a J-beta primer mix along with a sample-barcoded 5' primer. The public reads were run again by TCRdb, first through fastp at Q25 and then through MiXCR, and only productive beta chains were kept. Rows are combined by CDR3 protein, so each entry shows the most common genes and DNA. This sample gives over 1,200,000 distinct CDR3 sequences in total; 59% of them show up just once. The ten largest clones add up to about 6.7% of the sample. Source material: blood. Receptors were obtained from a man aged 18 to 29 in good health.

This rearrangement joins TRBV7-9 to TRBJ2-7, with D unclear. Looked up from germline, CDR1 is SEHNR and CDR2 is FQNEAQ (reference sequence). The CDR3 loop spans 16 amino acids. The germline V and J ends were trimmed by 2 bases and 2 bases, with 16 bases remaining between them. This CDR3 reads CASSLSALGGAYEQYF. The CDR3 DNA is TGTGCCAGCAGCTTATCTGCCTTGGGTGGAGCCTACGAGCAGTACTTC.

The chain couples TRBV5-5 to TRBJ2-7, with 9 bases fitting TRBD1. The better agreement between TRBJ2-5 and the DNA end casts doubt on the J call. The CDR3 loop spans 17 amino acids. Germline V gene lookup returns CDR1 SGHKS and CDR2 YYEKEE (reference sequence). CDR3 sequence: CASSLVGQGIMWETQYF. In nucleotides, the CDR3 is TGTGCCAGCAGCTTGGTGGGACAGGGAATAATGTGGGAGACCCAGTACTTC.

This clonotype was recorded a few times. This chain uses TRBV4-1 with TRBJ1-2; 11 nucleotides line up with TRBD1. V dropped 0 bases and J dropped 3; count of bases not matched to a gene: 3. CDR1 MGHRA and CDR2 YSYEKL come from the germline V gene. CDR3 length: 16 amino acids. The CDR3 bases are TGCGCCAGCAGCCAAGATCCGGGACAGGGGGACTATGGCTACACCTTC. The encoded protein is CASSQDPGQGDYGYTF.

This chain uses TRBV20-1 with TRBJ2-1; 11 bases are a match to TRBD2. CDR3 length: 13 amino acids. V dropped 4 bases and J dropped 7; count of bases not matched to a gene: 3. Germline lookup yields CDR1 DFQATT and CDR2 SNEGSKA (reference sequence). The CDR3 region is CSATGLAGNEQFF. The CDR3, as DNA: TGCAGTGCTACAGGACTAGCGGGTAATGAGCAGTTCTTC.

The chain has TRBV4-1 and TRBJ2-5, with D unresolved. Trimming pared 0 bases from V and 4 bases from J, leaving 6 bases between. The CDR3 is 13 amino acids. Per germline, CDR1 MGHRA and CDR2 YSYEKL. The CDR3 here is CASSQEETETQYF. Here the CDR3 DNA reads TGCGCCAGCAGCCAAGAAGAAACAGAGACCCAGTACTTC.

This clonotype occurred a few times. The chain couples TRBV12-3 or TRBV12-4 to TRBJ1-5; TRBD1 is a possible D gene (5 bases). The CDR3 covers 14 residues. V was clipped by 4 bases and J by 3 bases, with 10 bases between them. CDR3 loop: CASSSTGLNQPQHF. The CDR3 region has the DNA TGTGCCAGCAGTTCCACAGGCCTCAATCAGCCCCAGCATTTT.

Regarding this clonotype: One end of the junction does not line up with germline, which may come from a read error. The chain links TRBV20-1 to TRBJ2-7, with a weak D call TRBD1 (5 bases). Germline V CDR1 and CDR2: DFQATT, SNEGSKA (reference sequence). This CDR3 spans 14 amino acids. The chain's CDR3 is CSARDSPLSYEQYF. Written as DNA, the CDR3 is TGCAGTGCGAGAGACAGCCCTTTGTCTTACGAGCAGTACTTC.

J is TRBJ2-7 and V is TRBV7-2; 7 nucleotides agree with TRBD1. The CDR3 length is 16 residues. With 0 bases clipped from V and 0 bases from J, the junction kept 5 bases outside the gene matches. Germline CDR1 reads SGHTA; CDR2 reads FQGNSA. In nucleotides, the CDR3 is TGTGCCAGCAGCTTAGCGAGGGACAGAGTCTCCTACGAGCAGTACTTC. This sequence encodes CASSLARDRVSYEQYF.

This clonotype came up a few times. The chain uses TRBV7-2 and TRBJ2-1; no clear D. This CDR3 contains 15 residues. Deletions cut 10 bases from V and 2 bases from J, with 18 bases between. The germline CDR1 and CDR2 sequences are SGHTA and FQGNSA. The CDR3 nucleotides are TGTGCCACCCGTTCTCTTTCTTACACCTACAATGAGCAGTTCTTC. Protein product: CATRSLSYTYNEQFF.

The chain has TRBV20-1 and TRBJ2-2; D is uncertain. The CDR3 is 12 amino acids. The V and J ends lost 2 bases and 4 bases respectively, with 5 bases between them. CDR1 and CDR2 (germline): DFQATT, SNEGSKA (reference sequence). CDR3 sequence: CSARRLTGELFF. In DNA, the CDR3 is TGCAGTGCTAGAAGGCTCACCGGGGAGCTGTTTTTT.

This clonotype has more than one count but fewer than ten. The rearrangement uses TRBV10-3 and TRBJ2-1, with unresolved D. Deletions cut 7 bases from V and 6 bases from J, with 10 bases between. CDR1 and CDR2 from the germline V gene are ENHRY and SYGVKD. CDR3 length: 12 residues. CDR3 coding DNA: TGTGCCATCACGACCGATATCAATGAGCAGTTCTTC. Translated, it gives CAITTDINEQFF.